The 5 T cell receptor beta chains below were found in one sample sequenced in a study of OX40 agonist ivuxolimab in advanced cancers. Sequencing was performed with immunoSEQ multiplex PCR; in TCRdb, only in-frame clones are kept and a portion is missing. This sample has 75,000 to 95,000 clones, with 92% found just once. The specimen comprised CD4+ or CD8+ T cells sorted from blood, sampled in a trial of the OX40 agonist ivuxolimab. Receptors originate from an adult with an advanced solid tumor such as melanoma, head and neck, liver or kidney cancer.

This clone was picked up one time. The V call is TRBV7-2, the J call TRBJ2-7; 7 positions agree with TRBD2. The junction had 9 bases not matched to a gene; V was cut back by 4 bases and J by 3 bases. Germline V gene lookup returns CDR1 SGHTA and CDR2 FQGNSA. This CDR3 contains 15 residues. CDR3 protein: CASSSTGTTYYEQYF. The CDR3, as DNA: TGTGCCAGCAGCTCAACCGGGACTACCTACTACGAGCAGTACTTC.

The chain employs TRBV14 and TRBJ2-1, with D tentatively TRBD2 (6 bases). The V gene's germline CDR1 is SGHDN and CDR2 FVKESK. CDR3 length: 16 residues. Trimming took off 3 bases at V and 0 bases at J, with 12 bases between the two ends. The CDR3 nucleotides read TGTGCCAGCAGCCAGCTGACTAGAAGCTCCTACAATGAGCAGTTCTTC. Translating it yields CASSQLTRSSYNEQFF. The full variable domain, its missing parts supplied by reference TRBV14 and TRBJ2-1, is EAGVTQFPSHSVIEKGQTVTLRCDPISGHDNLYWYRRVMGKEIKFLLHFVKESKQDESGMPNNRFLAERTGGTYSTLKVQPAELEDSGVYFCASSQLTRSSYNEQFFGPGTRLTVL.

The chain employs TRBV27 and TRBJ2-7, with D possibly being TRBD2 (6 bases). Germline V lookup: CDR1 MNHEY, CDR2 SMNVEV (reference sequence). The CDR3 runs 16 residues. V lost 1 base, J lost 0 bases, and 13 bases lay in between. The CDR3 region has the DNA TGTGCCAGCAGTTTATACGGCGGGACCACCTCCTACGAGCAGTACTTC. Its translation: CASSLYGGTTSYEQYF.

The chain links TRBV5-1 to TRBJ2-5; the D gene is possibly TRBD1 (6 bases). The CDR3 sequence is 14 residues long. V was cut by 9 bases and J by 3 bases, with 18 bases left in between. CDR1 is SGHRS and CDR2 is YFSETQ in the germline V gene. As DNA, the CDR3 is TGCGCCACCGGCCCAGGGGAAGCGGAAGAGACCCAGTACTTC. Its protein product is CATGPGEAEETQYF.

This chain links TRBV11-2 with TRBJ1-6; D gene uncertain. The CDR3 contains 13 residues. Looked up from germline, CDR1 is SGHAT and CDR2 is FQNNGV. Trimming left V 3 bases short and J 8 bases short, with 8 bases between. CDR3 coding DNA: TGTGCCAGCAGCTTTCTGAGAGATTCACCCCTCCACTTT. This translates into CASSFLRDSPLHF.